These 3 T cell receptor beta chains were sequenced from one sample in a study of graft-versus-host responses after intestinal transplantation. Repertoires were generated with immunoSEQ multiplex PCR, while TCRdb's copy carries only in-frame clones and drops some. This table has approximately 58,000 clones, 70% to 90% appearing once. The input for sequencing was PBMCs, taken 26 days after transplant. Receptors originate from a human patient who received an intestinal transplant, so some T cells may come from the graft donor.

The genes are TRBV6-1 and TRBJ2-7; possible D gene TRBD2, 5 bases. The CDR3 runs to 16 residues. Trimming removed 2 bases from V and 7 bases from J, with 21 bases in between. Germline-derived CDR1 and CDR2 are MNHNS and SASEGT. The CDR3 sequence is CASSERAGPPKGEQYF. In DNA form, the CDR3 reads TGTGCCAGCAGTGAAAGGGCGGGCCCCCCCAAGGGAGAGCAGTACTTC.

This clone qualifies as medium-sized (0.01 to 0.1%). J is TRBJ2-1 and V is TRBV4-1; 7 bases align to TRBD2. The CDR3 covers 13 residues. Germline trimming cut 0 bases from V and 7 bases from J; bases unmatched to any gene: 0. Germline V lookup: CDR1 MGHRA, CDR2 YSYEKL. The CDR3 here is CASSQERGNEQFF. The CDR3 DNA follows: TGCGCCAGCAGCCAAGAGCGGGGGAATGAGCAGTTCTTC.

The chain is built from TRBV5-1 and TRBJ1-1, with D perhaps matching TRBD1 (5 bases). The CDR3 has 14 residues. Trimming stripped 1 base from V and 1 base from J, with 8 bases between. Germline CDR1 SGHRS, CDR2 YFSETQ. CDR3 sequence (DNA): TGCGCCAGCAGCTTGCAGCAGGGGAACACTGAAGCTTTCTTT. This encodes CASSLQQGNTEAFF. The full variable domain, its missing parts supplied by reference TRBV5-1 and TRBJ1-1, is KAGVTQTPRYLIKTRGQQVTLSCSPISGHRSVSWYQQTPGQGLQFLFEYFSETQRNKGNFPGRFSGRQFSNSRSEMNVSTLELGDSALYLCASSLQQGNTEAFFGQGTRLTVV.